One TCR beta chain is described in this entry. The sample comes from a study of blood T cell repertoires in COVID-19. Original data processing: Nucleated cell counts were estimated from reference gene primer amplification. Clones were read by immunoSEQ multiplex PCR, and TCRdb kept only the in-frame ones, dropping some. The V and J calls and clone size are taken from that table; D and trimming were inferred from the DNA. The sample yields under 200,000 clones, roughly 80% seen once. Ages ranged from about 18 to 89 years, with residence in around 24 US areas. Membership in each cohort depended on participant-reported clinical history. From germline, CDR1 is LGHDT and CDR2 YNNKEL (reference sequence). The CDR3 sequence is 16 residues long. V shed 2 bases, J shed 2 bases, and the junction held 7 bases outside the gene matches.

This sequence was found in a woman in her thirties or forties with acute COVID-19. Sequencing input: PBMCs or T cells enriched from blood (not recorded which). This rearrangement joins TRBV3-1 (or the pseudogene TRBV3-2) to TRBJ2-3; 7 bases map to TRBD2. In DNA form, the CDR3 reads TGTGCCAGCAGCCAATGGGGACTATCTATCACAGATACGCAGTATTTT. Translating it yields CASSQWGLSITDTQYF.